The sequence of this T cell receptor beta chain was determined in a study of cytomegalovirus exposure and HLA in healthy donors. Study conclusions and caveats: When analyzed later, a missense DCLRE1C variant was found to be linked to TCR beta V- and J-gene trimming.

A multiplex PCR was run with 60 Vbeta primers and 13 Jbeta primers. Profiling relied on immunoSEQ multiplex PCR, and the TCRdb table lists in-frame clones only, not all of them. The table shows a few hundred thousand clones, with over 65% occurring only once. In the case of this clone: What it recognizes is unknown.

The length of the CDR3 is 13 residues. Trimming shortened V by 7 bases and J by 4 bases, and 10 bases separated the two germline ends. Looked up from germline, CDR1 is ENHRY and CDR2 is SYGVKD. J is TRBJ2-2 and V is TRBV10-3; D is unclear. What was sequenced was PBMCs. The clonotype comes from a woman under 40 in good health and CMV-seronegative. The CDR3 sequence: CAITGDSTGELFF. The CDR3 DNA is TGTGCCATCACGGGTGATAGCACCGGGGAGCTGTTTTTT.